This T cell receptor (beta chain) was recovered during a study of Japanese encephalitis immunity and Zika vaccine responses (dated by TCRdb to about 2021). With regard to the full study: The included participants were given three 5.0 ug doses of alum-adjuvanted ZPIV at weeks 0, 4 and 28. Two to three months ahead of the first ZPIV dose, about a dozen participants were given JEV vaccine (IXIARO) as a two-dose regimen with the doses 28 days apart. Before ZPIV, approximately 13 participants were given one dose of YFV vaccine (YF-VAX), while roughly nine participants were flavivirus-naive. Six representative participants per pre-vaccination group were picked for TCR sequencing, using samples from week 52 and from week 0, the point after pre-vaccination but before ZPIV. TCR repertoires from three flavivirus-naive individuals were also analyzed at weeks 2, 6 and 52 after the start of ZPIV vaccination. The stimulations used peptide pools from ZIKV structural proteins divided into flavivirus-conserved and non-conserved sets, or JEV or YFV peptides that matched the pre-vaccination. The ZIKV peptides, 15-mers that overlapped by 11 residues, were chosen for containing NetMHCpan/NetMHCII-predicted epitopes with affinity below 50 nM. The study asked whether earlier vaccination against Japanese encephalitis virus (JEV) or yellow fever virus (YFV) shaped CD4 T cell responses to the Zika vaccine.

PBMCs were stained with CellTrace CFSE and grown for 6 days in RPMI containing 8% human serum and peptide pools at around 1 ug/mL each. On a BD FACSAria, proliferating CD4 T cells were sorted without fixation as live CD56-CD19-CD16-CD3+CD4+ CFSE-low cells. The enrolled adults were healthy and tested seronegative for ZIKV, JEV, YFV, DENV and WNV on microneutralization screening. Samples came from a phase 1, double-blinded, randomized, placebo-controlled trial of an alum-adjuvanted Zika purified-inactivated virus (ZPIV) vaccine. Peripheral blood mononuclear cells were isolated using a standard procedure and kept frozen in liquid nitrogen until needed. The CDR3 spans 14 residues, from the cysteine through the phenylalanine. The only DNA kept is the CDR3, 42 bases in frame from the first base. The germline V gene (reference sequence) gives CDR1 as LNHDA and CDR2 as SQIVND. V is shortened by 4 bases, J by 3 bases, and the region joining them spans 13 bases.

Study-wide findings and limitations: Samples clustered by participant with no similarity between individuals, suggesting no public TCRs were detected. CD8 T cell responses of very low magnitude were detected against ZIKV peptide pools and were observed in only a few individuals. In JEV-pre-vaccinated donors, the repertoire richness of CD4 T cells responding to conserved ZIKV epitopes dropped significantly after ZPIV. Because there were not enough samples, the peptide pools could not be deconvoluted, which meant the specific peptides behind the cross-reactive responses went unidentified. JEV-pre-vaccinated donors showed higher repertoire similarity across time-points and stimulations than YFV-pre-vaccinated donors, indicating more clonotypes common to ZIKV and JEV stimulation. Only a subset of trial participants with three doses and adequate samples was analyzed, not the entire vaccinated cohort.

In its sample, this clonotype comes out as large (0.1 to 1%). No qualities accompany the bases; no much larger clone lies one base away. Receptors were amplified or captured by 5' RACE. Before sequencing, TCRbeta libraries were pooled in proportion to the sorted cell numbers of each library. Total RNA was extracted from sorted cells with RNAzol RT, and cDNA was synthesized with an oligo(dT) primer and a template-switching oligo. Using Kapa HiFi, PCR amplified the TCRbeta V-CDR3-J region between a SMARTer oligo primer and a TCRbeta constant-region primer. Illumina adaptors and sample-specific index barcodes were added in a second PCR, followed by HighPrep bead cleanup and Bioanalyzer confirmation of a band of roughly 650 bp. Sequencing of the libraries was done on an Illumina MiSeq using 2x151 bp paired-end reads. The study's own analysis went as follows. An in-house Java program demultiplexed the reads, and MiXCR assigned TCRbeta annotations and counted clonotypes. Repertoire overlap was measured with Morisita-Horn indices from the R package vegan, along with UPGMA clustering and Circos plots of recurring clonotypes. Shannon diversity and richness were normalized to the maximum possible value based on input cell numbers, so that values between 0 and 1 were obtained. CDR3beta sequences were aligned with MUSCLE, distances computed with SeqinR, and multidimensional scaling plotted in R. TCRdb applied fastp at Q25 and MiXCR to the public reads, then kept only in-frame beta chains. Merged by CDR3 protein, the rows form single entries marked with the most common genes and DNA. In this record, the V and J calls reflect TCRdb's handling and not the investigators' own analysis. Across this sample there are approximately 420 distinct CDR3 sequences, with 0.9% to 1.5% seen only once. Clones ranked in the top ten supply approximately 25% of the sample.

The specimen comprised antigen-activated CD4+ T cells from blood, cultured, sampled during a Zika inactivated vaccine study. The source of this sequence is an adult man who received an inactivated Zika virus vaccine. The sequence links TRBV19 to TRBJ2-7; no confident D gene assignment can be made. In nucleotide form, the sequence is TGTGCCAGTAGTAGGGCGGCCAAGGACTACGAGCAGTACTTC. Its protein is CASSRAAKDYEQYF.